This T cell receptor beta chain was captured by sequencing in a study of patients and donors after allogeneic stem cell transplantation. One entry per CDR3 protein results from TCRdb running MiXCR on the RT-PCR reads. The table lists about 230,000 distinct CDR3 sequences, 13% to 15% of them singletons. Sequencing was done on a sample of blood, either unsorted or a sorted T cell fraction (not recorded which). The receptor was derived from a human donor who was either an allogeneic HSCT recipient or a stem cell or donor lymphocyte infusion donor (not recorded which). It is not recorded whose cells these are; they may come from a transplant donor.

CDR3 region: CASSRRTGLTGELFF. The CDR3 DNA reads as TGTGCCAGCAGCCGGAGGACAGGTTTGACCGGGGAGCTGTTTTTT. This chain uses TRBV14 with TRBJ2-2; 7 bases are a match to TRBD1. From germline, CDR1 is SGHDN and CDR2 FVKESK. J lost 5 bases, V lost 4 bases, and 7 bases had no gene match. This CDR3 is 15 amino acids long. The full variable domain, in which reference TRBV14 and TRBJ2-2 provide the parts outside the CDR3, is EAGVTQFPSHSVIEKGQTVTLRCDPISGHDNLYWYRRVMGKEIKFLLHFVKESKQDESGMPNNRFLAERTGGTYSTLKVQPAELEDSGVYFCASSRRTGLTGELFFGEGSRLTVL.